This T cell receptor beta chain was found in a study of cytomegalovirus exposure and HLA in healthy donors (dated by TCRdb to about 2017). A note on the overall study: According to a later analysis, one platform produced both the roughly 120 validation repertoires and the 670 or so repertoires of the first cohort. In addition to the first cohort of 650 to 800 subjects, a separate validation cohort of 120 different subjects was used. To predict cytomegalovirus infection status, the study brought together high-throughput TCR immunosequencing, statistical association of individual TCRs with disease status, and machine learning. The study aimed to test whether signatures of past pathogen exposure could be identified by cataloging public T cell receptors. The paper's findings and limits, for the study overall: In a later analysis, TCRs clustered in the first cohort were found to also tend to co-occur in the roughly 130 validation repertoires, with about 93% of cluster scores above 0. A later analysis lacked HLA typing for the validation cohort, so it scored co-occurrence in that cohort across all 110 or so repertoires. Most TCR sequences were seen in very few donors, while some public TCRs were found in many individuals. The authors suggested that the approach could potentially be extended to other disease states and immunological phenotypes. In vitro tests confirmed that three of the cytomegalovirus-associated TCR beta chains recognize cytomegalovirus antigens. The classifier was reported to diagnose cytomegalovirus status with high specificity and sensitivity in both the original and validation cohorts. The study gave a list of about 150 TCR beta chains associated with cytomegalovirus.

Donors formed part of the validation cohort, which comprised 120 subjects and was distinct from the first cohort of 550 to 850 subjects. The CDR3 contains 14 residues, cysteine and phenylalanine counted. The sequence is cut down to CDR3 DNA, 42 bases in frame from base 1. In the germline V gene (reference sequence), CDR1 corresponds to LNHNV and CDR2 to YYDKDF. V is pared back by 0 bases and J by 4 bases, with 9 bases lying between the germline termini. Preparation of the library involved the immunoSEQ multiplex PCR assay. Concerning the study's data processing: To diagnose cytomegalovirus status from the catalog of TCR beta chain sequences, a statistical classification framework was built. TCRdb stores this immuneACCESS table with in-frame sequences only. Part of the clones is absent; in the studies checked, under half of the shortfall reflects unresolved V genes, and no reason is known for the rest. V, J and clone size derive from that table, while D and trimming were established from the DNA sequence. Recorded for this sample are approximately 150,000 clones; almost 85% of them occurred a single time. 10% to 13% of the sample is held by the ten biggest clonotypes.

Comments on this clone: Its cognate antigen has yet to be identified. The sample holds no much larger clone one base away, and base qualities are not on file.

Recombination connected TRBV15 to TRBJ1-2; the D gene is unclear. The sequenced material came from PBMCs. This receptor was obtained from a man younger than 40 in good health and CMV-seropositive. The CDR3 sequence is CATSRDLEGYGYTF. The nucleotide sequence reads TGTGCCACCAGCAGAGATTTGGAGGGCTATGGCTACACCTTC.